Given below is one TCR beta chain in context. The data belong to a study of T cell clones after liver transplantation. Study summary: Samples came from ITN030ST, which attempted immunosuppression withdrawal within 2 years of liver transplantation.

Here immunoSEQ multiplex PCR was the method, and the copy in TCRdb shows in-frame clones only, minus some. Of more than 95,000 clones listed, roughly four fifths are singletons. The CDR3 spans 15 residues. Germline CDR1 reads SGDLS; CDR2 reads YYNGEE. V was pared by 3 bases and J by 0 bases, with 13 bases between. This receptor was obtained from a human donor who received a liver transplant. The V and J genes are TRBV9 and TRBJ2-7, with D tentatively TRBD1 (6 bases). The specimen comprised CD4+ T cells from blood, sampled before liver transplant. CDR3 sequence reads: CASSAGQSGSYEQYF. Written as DNA, the CDR3 is TGTGCCAGCAGCGCGGGACAAAGTGGCTCCTACGAGCAGTACTTC.